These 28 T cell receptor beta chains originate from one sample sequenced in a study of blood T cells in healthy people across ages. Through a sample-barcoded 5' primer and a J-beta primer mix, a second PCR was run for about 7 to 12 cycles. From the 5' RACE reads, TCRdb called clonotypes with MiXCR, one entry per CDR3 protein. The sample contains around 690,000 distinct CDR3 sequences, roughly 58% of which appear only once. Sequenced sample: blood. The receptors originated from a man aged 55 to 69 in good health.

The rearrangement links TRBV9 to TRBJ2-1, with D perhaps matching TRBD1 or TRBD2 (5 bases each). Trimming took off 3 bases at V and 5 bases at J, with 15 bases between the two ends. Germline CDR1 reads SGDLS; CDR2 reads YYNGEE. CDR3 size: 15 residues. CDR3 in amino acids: CASSGYPGTNNEQFF. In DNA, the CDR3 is TGTGCCAGCAGCGGCTACCCCGGGACCAACAATGAGCAGTTCTTC.

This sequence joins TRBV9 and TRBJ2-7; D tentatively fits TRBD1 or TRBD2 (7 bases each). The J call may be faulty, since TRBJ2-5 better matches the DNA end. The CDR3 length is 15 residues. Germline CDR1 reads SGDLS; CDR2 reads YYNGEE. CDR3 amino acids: CASSVAQGGEETQYF. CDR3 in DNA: TGTGCCAGCAGCGTAGCCCAGGGGGGGGAAGAGACCCAGTACTTC.

CDR3 sequence reads: CASSYDTSYEQYF. The CDR3 coding sequence is TGTGCCAGCAGTTACGACACATCCTACGAGCAGTACTTC. The rearrangement links TRBV6-2 or TRBV6-3 to TRBJ2-7, with D hard to call. The CDR3 has 13 amino acids. Germline V gives CDR1 MNHEY, CDR2 SVGEGT. V dropped 2 bases and J dropped 1 base, with 6 bases sitting between them.

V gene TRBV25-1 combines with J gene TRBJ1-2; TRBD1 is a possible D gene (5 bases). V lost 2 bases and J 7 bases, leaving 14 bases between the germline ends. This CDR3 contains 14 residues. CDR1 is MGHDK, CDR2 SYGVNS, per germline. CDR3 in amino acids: CASSERAGGAGYTF. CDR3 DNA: TGTGCCAGCAGTGAACGAGCGGGGGGTGCTGGCTACACCTTC.

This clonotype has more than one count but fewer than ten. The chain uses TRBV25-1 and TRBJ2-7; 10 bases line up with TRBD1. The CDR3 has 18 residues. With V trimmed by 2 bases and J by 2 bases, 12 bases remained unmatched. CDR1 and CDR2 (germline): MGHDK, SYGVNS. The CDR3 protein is CASSERSGGQGIAYEQYF. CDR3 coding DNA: TGTGCCAGCAGTGAACGTTCGGGGGGACAGGGGATCGCCTACGAGCAGTACTTC.

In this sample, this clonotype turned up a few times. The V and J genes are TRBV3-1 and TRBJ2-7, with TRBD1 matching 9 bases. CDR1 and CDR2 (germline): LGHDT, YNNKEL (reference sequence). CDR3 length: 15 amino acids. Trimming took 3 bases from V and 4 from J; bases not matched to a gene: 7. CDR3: CASSHIGQGKYEQYF. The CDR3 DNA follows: TGTGCCAGCAGCCATATCGGACAGGGGAAATACGAGCAGTACTTC.

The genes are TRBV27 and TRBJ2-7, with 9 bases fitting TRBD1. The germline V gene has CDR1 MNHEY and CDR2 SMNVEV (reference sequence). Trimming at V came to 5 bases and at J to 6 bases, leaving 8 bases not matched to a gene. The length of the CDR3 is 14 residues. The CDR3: CASSLQGADGEQYF. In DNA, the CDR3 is TGTGCCAGCAGTCTACAGGGGGCAGATGGCGAGCAGTACTTC.

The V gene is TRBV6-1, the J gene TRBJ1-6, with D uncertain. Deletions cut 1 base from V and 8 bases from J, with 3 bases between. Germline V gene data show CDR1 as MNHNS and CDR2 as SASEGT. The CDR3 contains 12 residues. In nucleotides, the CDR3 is TGTGCCAGCAGTGAAGGGCATTCACCCCTCCACTTT. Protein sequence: CASSEGHSPLHF.

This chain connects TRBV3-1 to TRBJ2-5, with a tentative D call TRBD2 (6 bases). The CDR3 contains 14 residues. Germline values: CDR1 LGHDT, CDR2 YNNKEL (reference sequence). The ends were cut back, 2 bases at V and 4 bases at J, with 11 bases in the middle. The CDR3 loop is CASSQWGVGETQYF. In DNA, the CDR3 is TGTGCCAGCAGCCAATGGGGGGTAGGAGAGACCCAGTACTTC.

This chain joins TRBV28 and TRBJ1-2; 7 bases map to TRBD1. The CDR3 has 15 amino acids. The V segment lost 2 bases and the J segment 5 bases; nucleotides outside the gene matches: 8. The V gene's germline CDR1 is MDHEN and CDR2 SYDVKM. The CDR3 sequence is CASSLGSQGVYGYTF. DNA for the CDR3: TGTGCCAGCAGTTTAGGGAGTCAGGGGGTGTATGGCTACACCTTC.

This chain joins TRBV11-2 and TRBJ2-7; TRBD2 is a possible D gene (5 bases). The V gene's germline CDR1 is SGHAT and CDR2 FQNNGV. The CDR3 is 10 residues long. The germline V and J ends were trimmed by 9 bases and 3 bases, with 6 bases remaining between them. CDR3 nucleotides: TGTGCCAGTCGGGGCTACGAGCAGTACTTC. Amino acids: CASRGYEQYF.

The CDR3 DNA sequence: TGTGCCACCAACCCGACAGGGACTTATGGCTACACCTTC. This sequence encodes CATNPTGTYGYTF. This chain joins TRBV10-3 and TRBJ1-2; 7 bases match TRBD1. The V gene's germline CDR1 is ENHRY and CDR2 SYGVKD. V trimming: 10 bases; J trimming: 5 bases; junction bases outside the gene matches: 10. The CDR3 is 13 residues long.

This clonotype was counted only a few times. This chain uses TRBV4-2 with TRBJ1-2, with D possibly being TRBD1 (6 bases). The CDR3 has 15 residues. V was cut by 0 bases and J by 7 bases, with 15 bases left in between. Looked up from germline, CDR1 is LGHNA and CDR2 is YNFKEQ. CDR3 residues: CASSQEEGQGFGYTF. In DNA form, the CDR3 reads TGTGCCAGCAGCCAAGAAGAGGGGCAGGGGTTTGGCTACACCTTC.

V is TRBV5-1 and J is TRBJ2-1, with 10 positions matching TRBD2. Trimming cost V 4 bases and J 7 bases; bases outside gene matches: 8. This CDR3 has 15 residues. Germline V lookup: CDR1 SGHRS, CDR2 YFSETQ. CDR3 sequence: CASSITSGELNEQFF. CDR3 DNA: TGCGCCAGCAGCATAACTAGCGGGGAGTTGAATGAGCAGTTCTTC.

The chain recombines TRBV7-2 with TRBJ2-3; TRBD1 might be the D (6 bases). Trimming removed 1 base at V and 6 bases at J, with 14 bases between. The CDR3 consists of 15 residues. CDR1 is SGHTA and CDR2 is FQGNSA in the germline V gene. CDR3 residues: CASSLGRGSVDTQYF. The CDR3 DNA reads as TGTGCCAGCAGCTTAGGCAGGGGTAGTGTGGATACGCAGTATTTT.

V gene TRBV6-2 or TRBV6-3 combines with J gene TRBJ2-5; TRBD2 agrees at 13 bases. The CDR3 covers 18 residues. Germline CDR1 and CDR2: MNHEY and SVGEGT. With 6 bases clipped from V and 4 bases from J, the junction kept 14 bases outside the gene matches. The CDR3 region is CASSRHQTSGGWGETQYF. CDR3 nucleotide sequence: TGTGCCAGCAGCAGGCATCAGACTAGCGGGGGGTGGGGAGAGACCCAGTACTTC.

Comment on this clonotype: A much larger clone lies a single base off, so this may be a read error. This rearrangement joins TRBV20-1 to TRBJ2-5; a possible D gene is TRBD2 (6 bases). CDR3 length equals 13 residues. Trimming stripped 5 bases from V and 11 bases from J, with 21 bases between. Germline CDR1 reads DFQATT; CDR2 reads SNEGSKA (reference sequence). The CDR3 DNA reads TGCAGTGCTTGGCCCGGTGCGGGGAATGAGCAGTACTTC. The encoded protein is CSAWPGAGNEQYF.

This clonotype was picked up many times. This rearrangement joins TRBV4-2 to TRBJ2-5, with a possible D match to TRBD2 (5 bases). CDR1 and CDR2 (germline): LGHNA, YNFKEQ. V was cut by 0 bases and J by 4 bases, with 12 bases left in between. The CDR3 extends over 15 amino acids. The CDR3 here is CASSQEVNRGETQYF. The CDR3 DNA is TGTGCCAGCAGCCAAGAAGTCAATCGGGGAGAGACCCAGTACTTC.

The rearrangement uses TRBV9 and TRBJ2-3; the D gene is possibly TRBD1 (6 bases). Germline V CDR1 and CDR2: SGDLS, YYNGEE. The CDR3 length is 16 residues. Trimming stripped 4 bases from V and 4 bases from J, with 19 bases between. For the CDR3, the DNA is TGTGCCAGCAGCACCACTCAGATTGGGGGCGCAGATACGCAGTATTTT. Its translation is CASSTTQIGGADTQYF.

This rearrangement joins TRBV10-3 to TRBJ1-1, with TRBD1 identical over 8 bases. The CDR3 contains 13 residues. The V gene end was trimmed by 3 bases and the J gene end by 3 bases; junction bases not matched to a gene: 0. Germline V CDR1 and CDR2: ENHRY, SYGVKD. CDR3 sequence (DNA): TGTGCCATCAGTGACAGGGGGCACACTGAAGCTTTCTTT. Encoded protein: CAISDRGHTEAFF.

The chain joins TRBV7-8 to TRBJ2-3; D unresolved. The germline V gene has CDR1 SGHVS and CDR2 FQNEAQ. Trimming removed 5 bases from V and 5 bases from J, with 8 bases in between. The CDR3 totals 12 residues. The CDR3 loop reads CASSGWQDTQYF. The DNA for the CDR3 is TGTGCCAGCAGCGGCTGGCAAGATACGCAGTATTTT.

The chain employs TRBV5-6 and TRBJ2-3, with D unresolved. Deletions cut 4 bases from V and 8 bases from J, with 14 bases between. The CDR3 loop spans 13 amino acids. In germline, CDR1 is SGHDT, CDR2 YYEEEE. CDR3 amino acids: CASSDSWGATQYF. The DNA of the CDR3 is TGTGCCAGCAGCGACTCTTGGGGTGCTACGCAGTATTTT.

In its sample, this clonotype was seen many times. CDR3 sequence (DNA): TGTGCCAGCAGCAAAGATGTAGGCAGGGATCTAGCCAAAAACATTCAGTACTTC. It codes for CASSKDVGRDLAKNIQYF. The V and J genes are TRBV21-1 and TRBJ2-4; TRBD1, the D gene given by the table, was not confirmed from the DNA. TRBV21-1 is a documented pseudogene. This CDR3 is 18 amino acids long.

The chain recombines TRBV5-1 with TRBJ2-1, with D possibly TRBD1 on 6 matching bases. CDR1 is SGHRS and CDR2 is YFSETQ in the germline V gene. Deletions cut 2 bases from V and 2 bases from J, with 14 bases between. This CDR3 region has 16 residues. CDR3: CASSFGQSGAYNEQFF. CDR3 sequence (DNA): TGCGCCAGCAGCTTCGGACAGTCCGGGGCCTACAATGAGCAGTTCTTC.

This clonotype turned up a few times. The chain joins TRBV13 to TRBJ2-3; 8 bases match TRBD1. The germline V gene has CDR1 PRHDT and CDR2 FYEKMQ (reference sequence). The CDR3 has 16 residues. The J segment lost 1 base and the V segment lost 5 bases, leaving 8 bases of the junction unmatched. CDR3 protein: CASSTPGTGRTDTQYF. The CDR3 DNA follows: TGTGCCAGCAGCACTCCCGGGACAGGACGCACAGATACGCAGTATTTT.

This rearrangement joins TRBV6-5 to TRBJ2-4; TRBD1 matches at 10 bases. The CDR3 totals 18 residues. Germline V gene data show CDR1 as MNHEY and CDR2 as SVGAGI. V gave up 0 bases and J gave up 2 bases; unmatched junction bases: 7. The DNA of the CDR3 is TGTGCCAGCAGTTACTCGCGGGGACAGGGGCCTTCCAAAAACATTCAGTACTTC. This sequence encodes CASSYSRGQGPSKNIQYF.

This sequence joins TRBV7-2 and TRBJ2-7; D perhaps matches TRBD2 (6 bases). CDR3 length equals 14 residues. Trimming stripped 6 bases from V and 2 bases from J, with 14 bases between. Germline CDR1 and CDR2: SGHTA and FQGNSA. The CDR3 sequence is CASRLSGGTYEQYF. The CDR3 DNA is TGTGCCAGCAGACTTAGCGGAGGGACCTACGAGCAGTACTTC.

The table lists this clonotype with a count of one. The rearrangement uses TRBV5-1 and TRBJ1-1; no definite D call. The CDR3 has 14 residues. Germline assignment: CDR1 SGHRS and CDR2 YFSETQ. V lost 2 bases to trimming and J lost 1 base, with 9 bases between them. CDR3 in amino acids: CASSLDRQNTEAFF. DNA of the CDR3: TGCGCCAGCAGCTTAGACCGGCAGAACACTGAAGCTTTCTTT.